This is a list of T cell receptor beta chains from one sample in a study of long-term antiretroviral therapy in people with HIV. Clones were sequenced by immunoSEQ multiplex PCR, and TCRdb holds only the in-frame ones, with some missing. Here the sample spans 38,000 or so clones, roughly 93% being singletons. Sequencing used unsorted PBMCs, obtained roughly 9.5 years after starting antiretroviral therapy. These receptors were collected from a man aged 25 to 40 with HIV. The CDR3 runs from the conserved cysteine through the conserved F or W. The D gene is left open where the match is weak. Size is omitted from some rows. Given values are once, few, many or a class for expanded clones.

j_call v_call clone_size d_call cdr3_nt cdr3_aa
TRBJ1-1 TRBV11-2 . . TGTGCCAGCAGTCCCCACCCGAACACTGAAGCTTTCTTT CASSPHPNTEAFF
TRBJ1-6 TRBV5-5 once . TGTGCCAGCAGCTTGGCCGACAGGTTAGATTCACCCCTCCACTTT CASSLADRLDSPLHF
TRBJ1-2 TRBV10-3 . . TGTGCCATCAGTGACTACAGGGCCGACTATGGCTACACCTTC CAISDYRADYGYTF
TRBJ1-1 TRBV5-8 . . TGTGCCAGCAGCTTCGGGGGGGGTAACACTGAAGCTTTCTTT CASSFGGGNTEAFF
TRBJ1-1 TRBV11-2 . TRBD1 TGTGCCAGCAGCCGGGACAGGGGGAACACTGAAGCTTTCTTT CASSRDRGNTEAFF
TRBJ1-2 TRBV9 . . TGTGCCAGCAGCGTAGCCCCCGACTCCGGCTATGGCTACACCTTC CASSVAPDSGYGYTF
TRBJ1-6 TRBV2 . . TGTGCCAGCAGGAGAGTCAGTGATAATTCACCCCTCCACTTT CASRRVSDNSPLHF
TRBJ1-2 TRBV9 . TRBD1 TGTGCCAGCAGCCCCTGGGGACAGCTCTATGGCTACACCTTC CASSPWGQLYGYTF
TRBJ1-2 TRBV6-1 . . TGTGCCAGCAAAGAGGACAGAGACTATGGCTACACCTTC CASKEDRDYGYTF
TRBJ1-5 TRBV28 . . TGTGCCAGCAGTTTATCGAGCAATCAGCCCCAGCATTTT CASSLSSNQPQHF
TRBJ2-5 TRBV18 . TRBD1 TGTGCCAGCTCCTCGGGACAGGGCGTCGGAGAGACCCAGTACTTC CASSSGQGVGETQYF
TRBJ2-5 TRBV5-4 once TRBD2 TGTGCCAGCAGCTCAGGACTAGGCCAAGAGACCCAGTACTTC CASSSGLGQETQYF
TRBJ2-4 TRBV4-1 . . TGCGCCAGCAGCCAAGCGGGGTCTCTAGCCAAAAACATTCAGTACTTC CASSQAGSLAKNIQYF
TRBJ1-2 TRBV6-5 . . TGTGCCAGCAGTTACTTTAGCGCCTATGGCTACACCTTC CASSYFSAYGYTF
TRBJ2-3 TRBV2 . . TGTGCCAGCTCTTCGGGGGGCCAGACAGATACGCAGTATTTT CASSSGGQTDTQYF
TRBJ2-7 TRBV7-9 . TRBD2 TGTGCCAGCAGCTTTTTACGGGGGGGCTCCTACGAGCAGTACTTC CASSFLRGGSYEQYF
TRBJ2-1 TRBV19 . . TGTGCCAGTAGAACGGGATACAATGAGCAGTTCTTC CASRTGYNEQFF
TRBJ2-5 TRBV6-5 . . TGTGCCAGCACCACGTATCTTCGGGGCCAAGAGACCCAGTACTTC CASTTYLRGQETQYF
TRBJ2-5 TRBV23-1 . . TGCGCCAGCAGTCAATCCGGTAGAGGGCCTAAAGAGACCCAGTACTTC CASSQSGRGPKETQYF
TRBJ2-2 TRBV11-3 . . TGTGCCAGCAGCCCTCGGGGCACCGGGGAGCTGTTTTTT CASSPRGTGELFF
TRBJ2-1 TRBV5-6 once . TGTGCCAGCAGCCCCGGGGCCAGGGAATTTAATGAGCAGTTCTTC CASSPGAREFNEQFF